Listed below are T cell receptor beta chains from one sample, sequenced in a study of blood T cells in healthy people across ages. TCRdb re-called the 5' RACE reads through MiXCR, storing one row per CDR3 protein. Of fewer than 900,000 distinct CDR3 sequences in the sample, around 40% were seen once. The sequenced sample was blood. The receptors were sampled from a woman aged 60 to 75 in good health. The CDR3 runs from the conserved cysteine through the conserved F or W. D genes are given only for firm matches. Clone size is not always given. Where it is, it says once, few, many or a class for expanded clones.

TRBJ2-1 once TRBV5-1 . CASSGEDVYNEQFF TGCGCCAGCAGCGGAGAGGACGTATACAATGAGCAGTTCTTC
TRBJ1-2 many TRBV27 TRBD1 CASSRDRVNGYTF TGTGCCAGCAGCCGGGACAGGGTTAACGGCTACACCTTC
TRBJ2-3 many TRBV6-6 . CASLPSGAFTDTQYF TGTGCCAGCCTCCCCAGCGGAGCCTTCACAGATACGCAGTATTTT
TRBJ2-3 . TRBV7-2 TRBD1 CASSPGQFFGAVDTQYF TGTGCCAGCAGCCCGGGACAGTTTTTTGGGGCCGTAGATACGCAGTATTTT
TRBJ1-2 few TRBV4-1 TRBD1 CASGTGDLNYGYTF TGCGCCAGCGGGACAGGGGACCTAAACTATGGCTACACCTTC
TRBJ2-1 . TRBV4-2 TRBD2 CASRPGRGSYNEQFF TGTGCCAGCAGACCCGGGAGGGGCTCCTACAATGAGCAGTTCTTC
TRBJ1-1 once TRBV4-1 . CASSSGDGNTEAFF TGCGCCAGCAGCTCAGGGGACGGGAACACTGAAGCTTTCTTT
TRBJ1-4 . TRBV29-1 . CSVALGREQEKLFF TGCAGCGTTGCCCTAGGACGGGAGCAGGAAAAACTGTTTTTT
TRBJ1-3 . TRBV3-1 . CASSQESTTIYF TGTGCCAGCAGCCAAGAAAGCACCACCATATATTTT
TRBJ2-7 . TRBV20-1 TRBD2 CSAGLAGSSEQYF TGCAGTGCCGGACTAGCGGGCTCCTCCGAGCAGTACTTC
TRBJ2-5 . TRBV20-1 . CSARGRDTETQYF TGCAGTGCTAGAGGTCGTGACACGGAGACCCAGTACTTC
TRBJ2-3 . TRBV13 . CASSLGRWGTDTQYF TGTGCCAGCAGCTTAGGACGGTGGGGCACAGATACGCAGTATTTT
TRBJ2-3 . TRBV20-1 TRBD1 CSARPTGGLTDTQYF TGCAGTGCTAGACCGACAGGGGGCCTCACAGATACGCAGTATTTT
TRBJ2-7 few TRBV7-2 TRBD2 CASSPDSGRAHYEQYF TGTGCCAGCAGCCCCGATAGCGGGAGGGCTCACTACGAGCAGTACTTC
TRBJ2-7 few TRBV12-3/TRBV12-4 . CASRPGRGVAEQYF TGTGCCAGCAGACCGGGACGTGGTGTAGCAGAGCAGTACTTC
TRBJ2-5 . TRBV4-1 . CASSQDPSLETQYF TGCGCCAGCAGCCAAGATCCTAGCCTAGAGACCCAGTACTTC
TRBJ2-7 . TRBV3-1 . CASSQEAFGGYEQYF TGTGCCAGCAGCCAAGAAGCGTTCGGGGGATACGAGCAGTACTTC
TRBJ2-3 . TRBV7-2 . CASSLEGTYYTQYF TGTGCCAGCAGCTTAGAAGGGACCTATTATACGCAGTATTTT
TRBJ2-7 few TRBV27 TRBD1 CASSHPPGQGLDEQYF TGTGCCAGCAGCCACCCACCGGGACAGGGTCTGGACGAGCAGTACTTC
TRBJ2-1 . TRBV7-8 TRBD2 CASSPISGRAFNEQFF TGTGCCAGCAGCCCGATTAGCGGGAGGGCCTTCAATGAGCAGTTCTTC
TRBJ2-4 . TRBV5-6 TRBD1 CASSLLPDTGGQTSAKNIQYF TGTGCCAGCAGCTTACTTCCCGATACAGGGGGCCAAACCTCAGCCAAAAACATTCAGTACTTC
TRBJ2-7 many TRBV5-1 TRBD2 CASSPSGLSYEQYF TGCGCCAGCAGCCCTAGCGGACTCTCCTACGAGCAGTACTTC
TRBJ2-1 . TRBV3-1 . CASGPSDNEQFF TGTGCCAGCGGACCGTCTGACAATGAGCAGTTCTTC
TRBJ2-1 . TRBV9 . CASSVAEDRNEQFF TGTGCCAGCAGCGTAGCCGAGGACAGAAATGAGCAGTTCTTC
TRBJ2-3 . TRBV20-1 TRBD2 CSGSGRPVDTQYF TGCAGTGGGAGCGGGAGGCCAGTAGATACGCAGTATTTT
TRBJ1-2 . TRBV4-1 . CAGSQERGSGYTF TGCGCCGGCAGCCAAGAGAGGGGAAGTGGCTACACCTTC
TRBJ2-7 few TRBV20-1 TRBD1 CSAGQGGTYEQYF TGCAGTGCCGGACAGGGGGGGACCTACGAGCAGTACTTC
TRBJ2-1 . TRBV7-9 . CASSLQENWQFF TGTGCCAGCAGCTTACAAGAGAATTGGCAGTTCTTC
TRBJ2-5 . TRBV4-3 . CASSHLSWDEQYF TGCGCCAGCAGCCATCTTTCGTGGGATGAGCAGTACTTC
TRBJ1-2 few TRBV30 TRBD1 CAWGTGGPGYTF TGTGCCTGGGGGACAGGGGGCCCTGGCTACACCTTC
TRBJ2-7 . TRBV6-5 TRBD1 CASSYSRGRSYEQYF TGTGCCAGCAGTTACTCTAGGGGGCGATCCTACGAGCAGTACTTC
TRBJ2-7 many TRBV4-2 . CASSQEDAFSYEQYF TGTGCCAGCAGCCAAGAGGACGCCTTCTCCTACGAGCAGTACTTC
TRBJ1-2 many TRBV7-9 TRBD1 CASRQEGTGDGYTF TGTGCCAGCAGGCAGGAGGGGACAGGGGATGGCTACACCTTC
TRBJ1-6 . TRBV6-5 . CASRMTEIASPPHF TGTGCCAGCAGAATGACAGAGATCGCTTCACCCCCCCACTTT
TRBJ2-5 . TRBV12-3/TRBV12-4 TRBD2 CASSYGLAGRLQETQYF TGTGCCAGCAGCTACGGACTAGCGGGGCGGCTTCAAGAGACCCAGTACTTC
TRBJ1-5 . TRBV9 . CASSGDWNQPQHF TGTGCCAGCAGCGGAGATTGGAATCAGCCCCAGCATTTT
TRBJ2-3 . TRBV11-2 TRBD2 CASSLDGLAGGPADTQYF TGTGCCAGCAGCTTAGACGGCCTAGCGGGGGGGCCAGCAGATACGCAGTATTTT
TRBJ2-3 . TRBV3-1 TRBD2 CASSLSGTSGRSADTQYF TGTGCCAGCAGCCTATCCGGGACTAGCGGGAGGTCGGCAGATACGCAGTATTTT
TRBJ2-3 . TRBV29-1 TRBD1 CSPQGLSVDTQYF TGCAGCCCACAGGGGCTTTCGGTAGATACGCAGTATTTT
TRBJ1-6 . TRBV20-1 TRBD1 CSASGTGSPLHF TGCAGTGCTAGTGGGACAGGATCACCCCTCCACTTT
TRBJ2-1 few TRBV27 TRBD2 CASSLQTSGRTNEQFF TGTGCCAGCAGTTTACAGACTAGCGGGAGGACCAATGAGCAGTTCTTC
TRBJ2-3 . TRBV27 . CASSRSGEDTQYF TGTGCCAGCAGCAGATCTGGGGAGGATACGCAGTATTTT
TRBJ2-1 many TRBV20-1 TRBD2 CSASLAGGVLEQFF TGCAGTGCTAGCTTGGCGGGGGGGGTATTAGAGCAGTTCTTC
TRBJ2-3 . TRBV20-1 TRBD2 CSACLAGVLDTQYF TGCAGTGCTTGCCTAGCGGGAGTGTTAGATACGCAGTATTTT
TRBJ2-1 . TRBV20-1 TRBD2 CSASGTSGGYKSSYNEQFF TGCAGTGCAAGTGGGACTAGCGGGGGGTACAAGAGCTCCTACAATGAGCAGTTCTTC
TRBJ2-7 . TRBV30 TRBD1 CAWTGGYEQYF TGTGCCTGGACAGGGGGCTACGAGCAGTACTTC
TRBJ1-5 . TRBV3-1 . CASSQAVNQPQHF TGTGCCAGCAGCCAAGCGGTAAATCAGCCCCAGCATTTT
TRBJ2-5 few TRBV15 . CATSRGKFGETQYF TGTGCCACCAGCAGAGGCAAATTTGGAGAGACCCAGTACTTC
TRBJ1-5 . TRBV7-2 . CASSLSRQSNQPQHF TGTGCCAGCAGCTTATCTAGACAGAGCAATCAGCCCCAGCATTTT
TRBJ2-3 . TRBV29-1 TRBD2 CSVVGTSRSTDTQYF TGCAGCGTTGTGGGGACTAGCAGGAGCACAGATACGCAGTATTTT
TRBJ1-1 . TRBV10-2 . CASKHNQEYTEAFF TGCGCCAGCAAACACAACCAGGAGTACACTGAAGCTTTCTTT
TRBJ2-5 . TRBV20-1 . CSAGPGAPETQYF TGCAGTGCTGGCCCAGGGGCCCCTGAGACCCAGTACTTC
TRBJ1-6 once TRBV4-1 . CASSQGEDLGNSPLHF TGCGCCAGCAGCCAAGGAGAGGACCTCGGGAATTCACCCCTCCACTTT
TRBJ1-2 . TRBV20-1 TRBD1 CSAPGQAEHGYTF TGCAGTGCTCCCGGACAGGCGGAGCATGGCTACACCTTC
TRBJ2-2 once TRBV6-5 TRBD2 CASRGFSGSNTGELFF TGTGCCAGCCGGGGATTTAGCGGGAGTAACACCGGGGAGCTGTTTTTT
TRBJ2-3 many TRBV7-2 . CASSTQTASTDTQYF TGTGCCAGCAGCACCCAGACTGCCAGCACAGATACGCAGTATTTT
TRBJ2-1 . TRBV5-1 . CASSLAGEAYNEQFF TGCGCCAGCAGCTTGGCAGGGGAAGCCTACAATGAGCAGTTCTTC
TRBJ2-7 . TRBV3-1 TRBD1 CASSQGVQGAGEQYF TGTGCCAGCAGCCAAGGTGTTCAGGGGGCGGGCGAGCAGTACTTC
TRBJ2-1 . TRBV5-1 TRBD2 CASSPAGGPSSSHNEQFF TGCGCCAGCAGCCCTGCGGGGGGTCCGAGCAGCTCCCACAATGAGCAGTTCTTC